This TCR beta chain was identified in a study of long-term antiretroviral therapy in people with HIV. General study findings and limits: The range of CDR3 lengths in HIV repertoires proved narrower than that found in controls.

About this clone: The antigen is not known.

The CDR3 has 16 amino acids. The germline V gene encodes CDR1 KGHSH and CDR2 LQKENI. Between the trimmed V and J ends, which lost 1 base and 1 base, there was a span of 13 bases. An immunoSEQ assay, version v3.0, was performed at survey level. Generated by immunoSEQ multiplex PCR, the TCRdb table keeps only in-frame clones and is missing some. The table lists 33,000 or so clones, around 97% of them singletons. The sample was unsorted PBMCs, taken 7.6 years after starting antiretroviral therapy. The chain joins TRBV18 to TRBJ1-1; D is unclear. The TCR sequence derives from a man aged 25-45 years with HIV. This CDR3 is CASSPLAILTNTEAFF. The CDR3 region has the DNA TGTGCCAGCTCACCACTGGCAATCCTGACGAACACTGAAGCTTTCTTT. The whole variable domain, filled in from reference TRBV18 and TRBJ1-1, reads NAGVMQNPRHLVRRRGQEARLRCSPMKGHSHVYWYRQLPEEGLKFMVYLQKENIIDESGMPKERFSAEFPKEGPSILRIQQVVRGDSAAYFCASSPLAILTNTEAFFGQGTRLTVV.